This T cell receptor (beta chain) was retrieved from a study of T-cell reconstitution after alpha-beta-depleted transplantation in children. CDR1 and CDR2 (germline): MNHNS, SASEGT. The CDR3 contains 15 residues. J gave up 9 bases and V 4 bases, and 11 bases lay outside the gene matches. This clonotype is a singleton in its sample. Unique molecular identifiers tagged the TCRbeta library. MiXCR, run by TCRdb on the PCR reads, gives a single entry per CDR3 protein. The sample shows some 500,000 distinct CDR3 sequences, 15% to 20% of them seen only once. This sequence originates from a human donor who donated a stem cell graft to a child with acute lymphoblastic leukemia. J is TRBJ2-1 and V is TRBV6-1; TRBD2 agrees at 8 bases. This material consisted of PBMCs from the stem cell graft donor, taken from the stem cell graft. In DNA form, the CDR3 reads TGTGCCAGCAGTGTTAGCGGGACCTTGGGAGGTGAGCAGTTCTTC. Amino acids: CASSVSGTLGGEQFF.